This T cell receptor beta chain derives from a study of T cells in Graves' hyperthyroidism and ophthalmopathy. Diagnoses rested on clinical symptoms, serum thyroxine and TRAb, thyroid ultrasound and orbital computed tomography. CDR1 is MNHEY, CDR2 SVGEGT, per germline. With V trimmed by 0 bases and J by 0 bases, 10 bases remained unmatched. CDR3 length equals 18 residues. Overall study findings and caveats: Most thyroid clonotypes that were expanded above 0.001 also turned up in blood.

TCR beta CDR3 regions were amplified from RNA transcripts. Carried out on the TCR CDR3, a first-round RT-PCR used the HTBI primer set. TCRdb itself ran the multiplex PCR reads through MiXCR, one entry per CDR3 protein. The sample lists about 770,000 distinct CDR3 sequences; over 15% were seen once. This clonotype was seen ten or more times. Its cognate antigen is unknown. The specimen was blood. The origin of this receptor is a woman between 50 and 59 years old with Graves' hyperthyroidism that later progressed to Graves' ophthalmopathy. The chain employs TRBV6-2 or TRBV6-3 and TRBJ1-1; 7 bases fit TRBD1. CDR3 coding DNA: TGTGCCAGCAGTTACTCGATACGGACAGGCCCCATGAACACTGAAGCTTTCTTT. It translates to CASSYSIRTGPMNTEAFF.